These T cell receptor beta chains were read from a single sample in a study of T cell responses to AZD1222 COVID-19 vaccine. The method was immunoSEQ multiplex PCR; TCRdb's version includes in-frame clones alone and lacks a portion of them. The sample holds 120,000 or so clones; over 90% are singletons and the top ten take about 3.1%. The sample in question was peripheral blood, obtained 28 days after the second AZD1222 dose. The receptor source for this set is an adult who received the AZD1222 COVID-19 vaccine. The CDR3 runs from the conserved cysteine through the conserved F or W.

cdr3_length: 18
j_call: TRBJ1-2
v_call: TRBV5-4
cdr3_aa: CASSLAVRGQLANYGYTF

cdr3_length: 17
j_call: TRBJ1-1
v_call: TRBV23-1
cdr3_aa: CASSQFSQLQGATEAFF

cdr3_length: 10
j_call: TRBJ1-1
v_call: TRBV19
cdr3_aa: CASKNTEAFF

cdr3_length: 14
j_call: TRBJ1-2
v_call: TRBV6-4
cdr3_aa: CASSSRERRDGYTF

cdr3_length: 13
j_call: TRBJ1-2
v_call: TRBV28
cdr3_aa: CASSLFGGNGYTF

cdr3_length: 15
j_call: TRBJ1-2
v_call: TRBV5-6
cdr3_aa: CASSLVALTNYGYTF

cdr3_length: 15
j_call: TRBJ2-2
v_call: TRBV2
cdr3_aa: CASSRSSLNTGELFF

cdr3_length: 15
j_call: TRBJ2-5
v_call: TRBV18
cdr3_aa: CASSPGQTYQETQYF

cdr3_length: 16
j_call: TRBJ1-4
v_call: TRBV6-5
cdr3_aa: CASSYSNQQGDEKLFF

cdr3_length: 17
j_call: TRBJ1-5
v_call: TRBV6-6
cdr3_aa: CASSQRRPLYSNQPQHF

cdr3_length: 13
j_call: TRBJ2-5
v_call: TRBV11-1
cdr3_aa: CASSLRQLETQYF

cdr3_length: 15
j_call: TRBJ2-1
v_call: TRBV19
cdr3_aa: CASRGLAETYNEQFF

cdr3_length: 16
j_call: TRBJ1-6
v_call: TRBV27
cdr3_aa: CASSEEIGSYNSPLHF

cdr3_length: 14
j_call: TRBJ2-3
v_call: TRBV5-1
cdr3_aa: CASRLRQATDTQYF

cdr3_length: 14
j_call: TRBJ2-7
v_call: TRBV2
cdr3_aa: CASSKLAVAYEQYF

cdr3_length: 14
j_call: TRBJ1-2
v_call: TRBV27
cdr3_aa: CASSNIGQGYGYTF

cdr3_length: 15
j_call: TRBJ2-7
v_call: TRBV7-2
cdr3_aa: CASSLDPGQWYEQYF

cdr3_length: 15
j_call: TRBJ1-5
v_call: TRBV3-1/TRBV3-2
cdr3_aa: CASSQDPTVNQPQHF

cdr3_length: 13
j_call: TRBJ1-5
v_call: TRBV7-2
cdr3_aa: CASSLVVFQPQHF

cdr3_length: 18
j_call: TRBJ2-3
v_call: TRBV23-1
cdr3_aa: CASSHVGLAVPFSPAQYF

cdr3_length: 15
j_call: TRBJ1-2
v_call: TRBV28
cdr3_aa: CATRGRDTKFWGYTF

cdr3_length: 14
j_call: TRBJ2-7
v_call: TRBV10-2
cdr3_aa: CASRDTGGPYEQYF

cdr3_length: 14
j_call: TRBJ1-5
v_call: TRBV2
cdr3_aa: CASSEGERNQPQHF

cdr3_length: 13
j_call: TRBJ1-5
v_call: TRBV27
cdr3_aa: CASSLDVNQPQHF

cdr3_length: 15
j_call: TRBJ1-2
v_call: TRBV23-1
cdr3_aa: CASSQSWTRGNGYTF

cdr3_length: 14
j_call: TRBJ1-2
v_call: TRBV11-2
cdr3_aa: CASSPVQAGQGYTF

cdr3_length: 16
j_call: TRBJ1-3
v_call: TRBV12-5
cdr3_aa: CASGQPRDSSGNTIYF

cdr3_length: 16
j_call: TRBJ1-6
v_call: TRBV3-1/TRBV3-2
cdr3_aa: CASSQVETGGNSPLHF

cdr3_length: 9
j_call: TRBJ2-5
v_call: TRBV7-9
cdr3_aa: CATSETQYF

cdr3_length: 14
j_call: TRBJ2-7
v_call: TRBV29-1
cdr3_aa: CSVAGTGASYEQYF

cdr3_length: 13
j_call: TRBJ1-2
v_call: TRBV29-1
cdr3_aa: CSVLHRADYGYTF

cdr3_length: 14
j_call: TRBJ1-3
v_call: TRBV6-5
cdr3_aa: CASIADFSGNTIYF

cdr3_length: 15
j_call: TRBJ1-5
v_call: TRBV7-2
cdr3_aa: CASTGVTQGHQPQHF

cdr3_length: 14
j_call: TRBJ2-7
v_call: TRBV6-5
cdr3_aa: CASKYTLAIEEQYF

cdr3_length: 17
j_call: TRBJ1-4
v_call: TRBV7-9
cdr3_aa: CASSPWGEGPLDEKLFF

cdr3_length: 13
j_call: TRBJ1-1
v_call: TRBV12-3/TRBV12-4
cdr3_aa: CATTAGMNTEAFF

cdr3_length: 13
j_call: TRBJ1-2
v_call: TRBV4-1
cdr3_aa: CASSLPGANGYTF

cdr3_length: 14
j_call: TRBJ1-1
v_call: TRBV9
cdr3_aa: CASSARQRSTEAFF

cdr3_length: 15
j_call: TRBJ2-1
v_call: TRBV5-4
cdr3_aa: CASSLGGSTDNEQFF

cdr3_length: 13
j_call: TRBJ2-3
v_call: TRBV18
cdr3_aa: CASSRAVRDTQYF

cdr3_length: 17
j_call: TRBJ2-3
v_call: TRBV4-1
cdr3_aa: CASSLPGLAGFTDTQYF

cdr3_length: 19
j_call: TRBJ1-2
v_call: TRBV19
cdr3_aa: CASSGGMGQGAPTGYGYTF

cdr3_length: 14
j_call: TRBJ1-2
v_call: TRBV7-9
cdr3_aa: CASSFDHSSYGYTF

cdr3_length: 15
j_call: TRBJ1-5
v_call: TRBV6-1
cdr3_aa: CASSEKGHSNQPQHF

cdr3_length: 11
j_call: TRBJ2-1
v_call: TRBV19
cdr3_aa: CASSIYNEQFF

cdr3_length: 13
j_call: TRBJ1-2
v_call: TRBV7-9
cdr3_aa: CASSLQGALGYTF

cdr3_length: 19
j_call: TRBJ1-2
v_call: TRBV7-5
cdr3_aa: CVRSLAGTRNRLVVHGYTF

cdr3_length: 14
j_call: TRBJ1-2
v_call: TRBV5-8
cdr3_aa: CASSRNRGSYGYTF

cdr3_length: 16
j_call: TRBJ1-2
v_call: TRBV7-9
cdr3_aa: CASSLGWTSANYGYTF

cdr3_length: 14
j_call: TRBJ2-7
v_call: TRBV30
cdr3_aa: CAWSGWDKTYEQYF

cdr3_length: 14
j_call: TRBJ1-1
v_call: TRBV18
cdr3_aa: CASLHQGGPTEAFF

cdr3_length: 13
j_call: TRBJ2-7
v_call: TRBV14
cdr3_aa: CASSPIHTYEQYF

cdr3_length: 11
j_call: TRBJ2-1
v_call: TRBV29-1
cdr3_aa: CSVARGNEQFF